These 2 T cell receptor beta chains came from one sample sequenced in a study of identical twins' blood T cells. TCRdb passed the 5' RACE reads through MiXCR, listing each CDR3 protein once. The sample carries hundreds of thousands of distinct CDR3 sequences, over 25% recorded once. Sequencing used PBMCs. These receptor sequences come from a woman aged 18 to 55 in good health.

The chain joins TRBV5-1 to TRBJ2-7; 8 bases align to TRBD1. Germline V gene lookup returns CDR1 SGHRS and CDR2 YFSETQ. The V gene end was trimmed by 0 bases and the J gene end by 5 bases; junction bases not matched to a gene: 10. The CDR3 loop spans 16 amino acids. CDR3 sequence: CASSLEGTGKRNEQYF. The CDR3 region has the DNA TGCGCCAGCAGCTTGGAAGGGACAGGTAAAAGGAACGAGCAGTACTTC.

The rearrangement uses TRBV2 and TRBJ2-1, with 7 bases fitting TRBD1. This CDR3 contains 14 residues. The V gene's germline CDR1 is SNHLY and CDR2 FYNNEI. V shed 10 bases and J 6 bases; nucleotides not matched to a gene: 12. The CDR3 loop reads CANRWDSNSNEQFF. The CDR3 DNA sequence: TGTGCCAACAGATGGGACAGCAATTCCAATGAGCAGTTCTTC.